Each of the 20 T cell receptor beta chains below was sequenced from the same sample in a study of regulatory T cells in long-lasting Graves disease. Both iRepertoire HTBI primers and Arm-PCR of CDR3 regions were used to build the TCR beta libraries. TCRdb redid the calling of the multiplex PCR reads with MiXCR, one entry per CDR3 protein. The sample holds some 370,000 distinct CDR3 sequences, more than 20% seen once. Time point: persistent/refractory GD, antithyroid drugs over 5 years with positive TRAb. The TCR library was made from RNA that had been extracted from PBMCs in TRIzol. Here the sequenced sample was peripheral blood mononuclear cells (PBMCs), taken when the disease was refractory, from a patient treated with antithyroid drugs. These receptors were taken from a middle-aged woman with Graves disease.

This clonotype was seen ten or more times. This sequence joins TRBV10-3 and TRBJ1-2, with TRBD1 identical over 8 bases. The CDR3 covers 16 residues. The germline gives CDR1 ENHRY, CDR2 SYGVKD. J lost 4 bases, V lost 5 bases, and 12 bases had no gene match. CDR3 residues: CAISQDRVKDGYGYTF. The DNA for the CDR3 is TGTGCCATCAGTCAGGACAGGGTTAAGGATGGCTATGGCTACACCTTC.

The V and J genes are TRBV19 and TRBJ2-1, with D possibly being TRBD1 or TRBD2 (5 bases each). V lost 6 bases to trimming and J lost 6 bases, with 15 bases between them. From germline, CDR1 is LNHDA and CDR2 SQIVND (reference sequence). The length of the CDR3 is 14 residues. The CDR3 here is CASRPRDLLNEQFF. CDR3 sequence (DNA): TGTGCCAGTAGGCCCCGGGACCTACTCAATGAGCAGTTCTTC.

In regard to this clonotype: One base away lies a much larger clone, so this may be a sequencing read error. The chain couples TRBV6-2 or TRBV6-3 to TRBJ1-1; D is unclear. The CDR3 is made up of 14 amino acids. Looked up from germline, CDR1 is MNHEY and CDR2 is SVGEGT. In nucleotides, the CDR3 is TGTGCCAGCAGTTACGTCCTGGGCGGCACTGAAGCTCTCTTT. It yields the protein CASSYVLGGTEALF.

The chain couples TRBV7-9 to TRBJ1-4, with D unresolved. CDR1 and CDR2 (germline): SEHNR, FQNEAQ (reference sequence). The CDR3 consists of 15 residues. V was shortened by 3 bases and J by 0 bases, with 8 bases between the two germline ends. The DNA of the CDR3 is TGTGCCAGCAGCTTTTCTCGGTCAACTAATGAAAAACTGTTTTTT. This encodes CASSFSRSTNEKLFF.

This clonotype was recorded at least ten times. This chain links TRBV11-2 with TRBJ2-5; D unclear. The V gene's germline CDR1 is SGHAT and CDR2 FQNNGV. V lost 0 bases to trimming and J lost 4 bases, with 9 bases between them. This CDR3 has 14 amino acids. The CDR3 spells CASSLDPSGETQYF. The CDR3 DNA is TGTGCCAGCAGCTTAGATCCTAGTGGAGAGACCCAGTACTTC.

This clonotype was observed at least ten times. This rearrangement joins TRBV11-2 to TRBJ2-7; a possible D gene is TRBD2 (6 bases). The CDR3 is 14 residues long. Germline V gives CDR1 SGHAT, CDR2 FQNNGV. V was trimmed by 4 bases and J by 0 bases, leaving 10 bases between them. The CDR3 spells CASSSRLGSYEQYF. CDR3 DNA sequence: TGTGCCAGCAGCTCCCGACTAGGCTCCTACGAGCAGTACTTC.

There are a few counts of this clonotype. The chain employs TRBV11-2 and TRBJ2-4, with no clear D. Trimming stripped 5 bases from V and 0 bases from J, with 8 bases between. Germline V gene lookup returns CDR1 SGHAT and CDR2 FQNNGV. This CDR3 has 14 amino acids. CDR3 loop: CASSPDVAKNIQYF. The DNA of the CDR3 is TGTGCCAGCAGCCCTGATGTAGCCAAAAACATTCAGTACTTC.

The J gene is TRBJ2-7, the V gene TRBV7-9; perhaps TRBD1 as D (6 bases). V dropped 6 bases and J dropped 9 bases, with 18 bases sitting between them. CDR1 and CDR2 (germline): SEHNR, FQNEAQ (reference sequence). The CDR3 loop spans 13 amino acids. The CDR3 protein is CASSLTTGQPQYF. The CDR3 DNA follows: TGTGCCAGCAGTCTCACTACCGGACAGCCGCAGTACTTC.

Ten or more counts support this clonotype. The V and J genes are TRBV7-2 and TRBJ2-2, with a tentative D call TRBD2 (5 bases). The CDR3 extends over 16 amino acids. Between the trimmed V and J ends, which lost 0 bases and 5 bases, there was a span of 13 bases. Germline V lookup: CDR1 SGHTA, CDR2 FQGNSA. The chain's CDR3 is CASSLAPLASTGELFF. The CDR3 nucleotides are TGTGCCAGCAGCTTAGCCCCATTAGCGTCTACCGGGGAGCTGTTTTTT.

This clonotype was counted between two and nine times. This could be a read error, since a much larger clone is one nucleotide away. The rearrangement uses TRBV5-1 and TRBJ2-2; D unresolved. Germline V gene sequence: CDR1 SGHRS, CDR2 YFSETQ. This CDR3 region has 14 residues. CDR3 loop: CAGSLLQTSGELFF. CDR3 sequence (DNA): TGCGCCGGCAGCTTGCTTCAGACGAGCGGGGAGCTGTTTTTT. Full variable domain (missing parts from reference TRBV5-1 and TRBJ2-2): KAGVTQTPRYLIKTRGQQVTLSCSPISGHRSVSWYQQTPGQGLQFLFEYFSETQRNKGNFPGRFSGRQFSNSRSEMNVSTLELGDSALYLCAGSLLQTSGELFFGEGSRLTVL.

This clonotype came up many times. The J gene is TRBJ1-2, the V gene TRBV28; D gene uncertain. The CDR3 is 14 residues long. CDR1 is MDHEN, CDR2 SYDVKM, per germline. Trimming pared 3 bases from V and 7 bases from J, leaving 15 bases between. CDR3 coding DNA: TGTGCCAGCAGTTTCCCTCACCCCCGGGTTGGCTACACCTTC. It encodes CASSFPHPRVGYTF.

V and J are TRBV20-1 and TRBJ2-1; D uncertain. V lost 5 bases, J lost 0 bases, and 11 bases lay in between. Germline V gene sequence: CDR1 DFQATT, CDR2 SNEGSKA (reference sequence). This CDR3 is built from 14 residues. CDR3 sequence (DNA): TGCAGTGCTCGGAACTTGAGCTCCTACAATGAGCAGTTCTTC. This encodes CSARNLSSYNEQFF.

The rearrangement uses TRBV12-3 or TRBV12-4 and TRBJ2-1; no firm D call. V lost 1 base and J lost 6, with 16 bases in between. The CDR3 extends over 16 amino acids. Here the CDR3 DNA reads TGTGCCAGCAGTTTAGAGGGCACTGGGCGGTTCAATGAGCAGTTCTTC. Amino acids: CASSLEGTGRFNEQFF.

This clonotype was counted between two and nine times. CDR3 residues: CASNTQEGGGLGVQFF. DNA for the CDR3: TGTGCCAGCAATACCCAGGAGGGGGGGGGACTAGGGGTGCAGTTCTTC. The V gene is TRBV28, the J gene TRBJ2-1; 8 positions agree with TRBD2. This CDR3 region has 16 residues. Unmatched junction bases numbered 20, after V lost 7 bases and J lost 12 bases. Germline V gene sequence: CDR1 MDHEN, CDR2 SYDVKM. Based on the CDR3 plus reference TRBV28 and TRBJ2-1, the full variable domain is DVKVTQSSRYLVKRTGEKVFLECVQDMDHENMFWYRQDPGLGLRLIYFSYDVKMKEKGDIPEGYSVSREKKERFSLILESASTNQTSMYLCASNTQEGGGLGVQFFGPGTRLTVL.

This clonotype was detected ten times or more. The J gene is TRBJ2-5, the V gene TRBV20-1, with no clear D. Germline assignment: CDR1 DFQATT and CDR2 SNEGSKA (reference sequence). The CDR3 consists of 12 residues. Trimming stripped 6 bases from V and 2 bases from J, with 10 bases between. This CDR3 is CSALGQQETQYF. In DNA, the CDR3 is TGCAGTGCCCTCGGCCAGCAAGAGACCCAGTACTTC.

The chain links TRBV5-1 to TRBJ1-1, with TRBD1 matching 7 bases. The V and J ends lost 4 bases and 1 base, in that order; junction bases with no gene match: 7. CDR3 length equals 15 residues. Per germline, CDR1 SGHRS and CDR2 YFSETQ. In DNA form, the CDR3 reads TGCGCCAGCAGCCCTACAGGGGCCCGGAACACTGAAGCTTTCTTT. Amino acids: CASSPTGARNTEAFF.

This clonotype appeared many times. A junction end diverges from the germline sequence, so it may reflect a read error. The J gene is TRBJ2-5, the V gene TRBV20-1; 10 bases agree with TRBD1. CDR1 DFQATT and CDR2 SNEGSKA come from the germline V gene (reference sequence). The CDR3 is made up of 10 amino acids. CDR3 nucleotides: TGCAGTGCTCAGACCGGGACAGGGGTTTTC. Protein sequence: CSAQTGTGVF.

The sample holds a few counts of this clonotype. The chain is built from TRBV27 and TRBJ2-7; 14 nucleotides agree with TRBD2. Germline trimming cut 4 bases from V and 7 bases from J; bases unmatched to any gene: 27. Germline V lookup: CDR1 MNHEY, CDR2 SMNVEV (reference sequence). This CDR3 is built from 22 residues. DNA for the CDR3: TGTGCCAGCAGTTCCCAGATCCATACGGGACTAGCGGGAGAGTGGAGAGGTGGGGAGCAGTACTTC. This sequence encodes CASSSQIHTGLAGEWRGGEQYF.

A word on this clonotype: A far larger clone is only one base removed, so a read error is likely. The CDR3 sequence is CASSLSGSPSPETQYF. CDR3 in DNA: TGTGCCAGCAGTTTATCCGGGAGTCCCTCCCCAGAGACCCAGTACTTC. The rearrangement links TRBV6-2 or TRBV6-3 to TRBJ2-5, with a tentative D call TRBD2 (6 bases). The CDR3 runs 16 residues. Trimming pared 4 bases from V and 4 bases from J, leaving 19 bases between. Germline lookup yields CDR1 MNHEY and CDR2 SVGEGT.

This clonotype was seen repeatedly, ten times or more. The rearrangement uses TRBV28 and TRBJ2-2, with TRBD2 identical over 8 bases. After removal of 1 base from V and 7 bases from J, the junction contained 8 bases not matched to a gene. The CDR3 runs to 16 residues. Germline values: CDR1 MDHEN, CDR2 SYDVKM. CDR3 bases: TGTGCCAGCAGTTTATTAGCGGGATATGTTGGCGGGGAGCTGTTTTTT. Residues: CASSLLAGYVGGELFF.